This T cell receptor (beta chain) was sequenced for a study of blood T cell repertoires in COVID-19 (dated by TCRdb to the early 2020s). For the study in its entirety: The collaborator samples originated in the United States, Italy and Spain and spanned the acute and convalescent phases of COVID-19. The repertoires were released in a freely available public database meant as a resource for research on the immune response to SARS-CoV-2. Nearly every sample came with metadata listing a de-identified subject ID, COVID-19 status, age in years and sex. Deeply sampled blood TCRbeta repertoires from subjects exposed to, actively infected with, or recovered from COVID-19 were included in the dataset. Where available, HLA class I and class II types were taken from metadata supplied by the sample provider and were not determined by assay-based typing. The material from the prospective study consisted of cDNA or gDNA derived from T cells, B-cell-depleted T cells, or PBMCs. The samples were drawn from the first 160 participants of the ongoing ImmuneRACE study and from over a thousand subjects provided by 6 global collaborators.

Whole blood was collected in K2EDTA tubes by collaborating institutions according to the institutions' own protocols. For TCRbeta analysis, collaborators shipped samples as frozen whole blood, isolated PBMCs, or DNA extracted from either of those sample types. Study-wide conclusions, independent of this receptor: How much clinical and demographic metadata was included differed by source and by participant, and the metadata was provided uncurated.

With respect to this clone: Its target antigen remains unknown. Base qualities are not recorded, but no much larger clone differs from it by a single base.

The CDR3 sequence holds 15 residues, the cysteine and phenylalanine included. Kept here is only the CDR3 DNA, which spans 45 bases and is read in frame from base 1. V was cut back by 4 bases and J by 1 base, leaving a gap of 13 bases between them. As encoded in the germline V gene, CDR1 is ENHRY while CDR2 is SYGVKD. TCRbeta CDR3 regions were amplified from genomic DNA by means of the immunoSEQ Assay, a bias-controlled multiplex PCR. The authors processed their data as follows. The number of nucleated cells in each sample was estimated by amplification of reference gene primers within the assay. Sequence reads were collapsed and filtered to measure the absolute abundance of every unique TCRbeta CDR3 rearrangement. For each sample, productive Simpson clonality was calculated as the square root of Simpson's diversity index across productive rearrangements. Imported from immuneACCESS, the table was reduced by TCRdb to in-frame sequences with V and J called. These copies leave out some clones; in studies compared against another copy, an unresolved V gene accounts for under half, and the cause of the remainder is not known. V, J and clone size were drawn from that table, and D and trimming were deduced from the DNA. Across this sample there are around 100,000 clones, with more than 85% seen only once. The top ten hold roughly 1.9% of the sample.

The sequence derives from a man aged 45-60 years with active COVID-19. The sample comprised peripheral blood. The chain joins TRBV10-3 to TRBJ1-1; 5 matching bases give a weak D call of TRBD1. The CDR3 here reads CAISGGAGTNTEAFF. The nucleotides read TGTGCCATCAGTGGCGGGGCAGGGACGAACACTGAAGCTTTCTTT.